The clone carrying this TCR beta chain was recorded at least ten times. The antigen is not known. Per sample, no less than 5 micrograms of total RNA were extracted. The germline V gene encodes CDR1 SGHTA and CDR2 FQGNSA. The germline V and J ends were trimmed by 3 bases and 3 bases, with 11 bases remaining between them. This CDR3 has 14 amino acids. A J-beta primer mix and a sample-barcoded 5' primer were used in a second PCR of about 7 to 12 cycles. TCRdb analysed the 5' RACE reads with MiXCR anew, one entry per CDR3 protein. The data show 760,000 or so distinct CDR3 sequences, 25% seen once. This entry comes from a study of blood T cells in healthy people across ages. Whole-study results and caveats: Older age coincided with a roughly linear decline in TCR beta diversity per million T cells.

This sample also belongs to another study, concerning T cells of mothers and their children. That paper states: An overlap that was slightly higher, though non-significant, was seen in related mother-child pairs versus unrelated pairs.

This TCR derives from a boy younger than 18 in good health. Sequenced input: blood. V usage is TRBV7-2 and J usage is TRBJ2-5; TRBD1 or TRBD2 may be the D gene (5 bases each). The CDR3: CASSFRRGEETQYF. CDR3 bases: TGTGCCAGCAGCTTCAGACGGGGCGAAGAGACCCAGTACTTC. Full variable domain (outside the CDR3, taken from reference TRBV7-2 and TRBJ2-5): GAGVSQSPSNKVTEKGKDVELRCDPISGHTALYWYRQSLGQGLEFLIYFQGNSAPDKSGLPSDRFSAERTGGSVSTLTIQRTQQEDSAVYLCASSFRRGEETQYFGPGTRLLVL.